Listed here are 2 T cell receptor beta chains from one sample, sequenced in a study of lymphopenia after photon versus proton radiotherapy. Assay: immunoSEQ multiplex PCR; the TCRdb copy retains only in-frame clones and omits some. The data contain some 30,000 clones, almost 90% of them singletons. The material was peripheral blood, obtained from a patient treated with photon-based radiotherapy. The origin of the receptors is a woman aged 45-60 years with pancreatic cancer.

The V gene is TRBV6-6, the J gene TRBJ1-1; TRBD1 is a possible D gene (5 bases). The CDR3 has 14 amino acids. Germline values: CDR1 MNHNY, CDR2 SVGAGI (reference sequence). V was clipped by 6 bases and J by 8 bases, with 19 bases between them. This CDR3 is CASRTPRGALEAFF. As DNA, the CDR3 is TGTGCCAGCAGGACTCCCAGAGGGGCCCTAGAAGCTTTCTTT.

CDR3 nucleotide sequence: TGTGCCAGCAGCTTAAATGCGAGGGGGCGCTGGGAAAAACTGTTTTTT. It is translated as CASSLNARGRWEKLFF. The chain couples TRBV7-2 to TRBJ1-4; TRBD1 agrees at 7 bases. The V gene end was trimmed by 2 bases and the J gene end by 8 bases; junction bases not matched to a gene: 11. This CDR3 region has 16 residues. Germline CDR1 is SGHTA and CDR2 is FQGNSA.